The 14 T cell receptor beta chains below come from one sample, sequenced in a study of cytomegalovirus exposure and HLA in healthy donors. Vbeta (60) and Jbeta (13) primers were used in the PCR. Clones were sequenced by immunoSEQ multiplex PCR, and TCRdb holds only the in-frame ones, with some missing. Here the sample spans roughly 120,000 clones, over 60% being singletons. Sequencing was performed on PBMCs. The source of these receptors is a man younger than 40 in good health and CMV-seropositive.

The chain recombines TRBV5-1 with TRBJ2-5; possible D gene TRBD2, 5 bases. The CDR3 is 13 amino acids. V was trimmed by 4 bases and J by 3 bases, leaving 10 bases between them. From germline, CDR1 is SGHRS and CDR2 YFSETQ. The CDR3 loop is CASSPGSEETQYF. In DNA, the CDR3 is TGCGCCAGCAGCCCGGGGTCCGAAGAGACCCAGTACTTC.

This clone was observed once. The chain couples TRBV4-3 to TRBJ2-2; the match to TRBD2 covers 11 bases. The CDR3 has 16 amino acids. With V trimmed by 3 bases and J by 3 bases, 3 bases remained unmatched. Germline CDR1 reads LGHNA; CDR2 reads YSLEER. For the CDR3, the DNA is TGCGCCAGCAGCCAGGGACTAGCGGAACACACCGGGGAGCTGTTTTTT. Translation gives CASSQGLAEHTGELFF.

Regarding this clone: Other DNA sequences in the same sample also yield this CDR3. The chain is built from TRBV9 and TRBJ2-5, with D possibly being TRBD1 (6 bases). The V gene lost 0 bases and the J gene lost 2 bases, with 8 bases spanning the gap. This CDR3 comprises 14 residues. The germline V gene encodes CDR1 SGDLS and CDR2 YYNGEE. The CDR3 DNA is TGTGCCAGCAGCGTAGGCAGGGGACAAGAGACCCAGTACTTC. This codes for CASSVGRGQETQYF.

The chain is built from TRBV9 and TRBJ2-3; D is undetermined. CDR3 length: 12 amino acids. The germline gives CDR1 SGDLS, CDR2 YYNGEE. Trimming left V 8 bases short and J 6 bases short, with 13 bases between. DNA for the CDR3: TGTGCCAGTTCAACCGCTGCGGATACGCAGTATTTT. Translating it yields CASSTAADTQYF.

This clone was observed once. The gene calls are TRBV5-1 and TRBJ1-2; no clear D. Per the germline V gene, CDR1 is SGHRS and CDR2 is YFSETQ. V dropped 2 bases and J dropped 0 bases, with 5 bases sitting between them. The CDR3 totals 13 residues. CDR3 residues: CASSFTANYGYTF. The CDR3 region has the DNA TGCGCCAGCAGCTTTACAGCTAACTATGGCTACACCTTC.

This chain connects TRBV29-1 to TRBJ2-2, with D possibly TRBD1 on 6 matching bases. The CDR3 is 14 amino acids. Germline CDR1 and CDR2: SQVTM and ANQGSEA. Trimming took off 0 bases at V and 3 bases at J, with 8 bases between the two ends. The CDR3 sequence is CSVEDRGHTGELFF. CDR3 DNA sequence: TGCAGCGTTGAAGACAGGGGTCACACCGGGGAGCTGTTTTTT.

This clone has just a few counts. The chain joins TRBV30 to TRBJ2-3, with TRBD2 identical over 9 bases. CDR3 length: 14 amino acids. The germline V gene encodes CDR1 GTSNPN and CDR2 SVGIG (reference sequence). Trimming removed 3 bases from V and 1 base from J; junction bases left unmatched: 2. CDR3 DNA: TGTGCCTGGAGATTAGCGGGGGGCACAGATACGCAGTATTTT. Its protein product is CAWRLAGGTDTQYF.

In nucleotides, the CDR3 is TGTGCCAGCAGCTTGGTCGGAGAGACCCAGTACTTC. Translated: CASSLVGETQYF. The chain is built from TRBV5-6 and TRBJ2-5; D unclear. V lost 0 bases, J lost 4 bases, and 4 bases lay in between. The CDR3 spans 12 residues. Germline CDR1 SGHDT, CDR2 YYEEEE.

The chain links TRBV30 to TRBJ1-1; D unresolved. Germline-derived CDR1 and CDR2 are GTSNPN and SVGIG (reference sequence). Trimming took off 5 bases at V and 0 bases at J, with 13 bases between the two ends. This CDR3 has 14 amino acids. CDR3 amino acids: CAWRFNGMNTEAFF. In nucleotides, the CDR3 is TGTGCCTGGCGCTTTAACGGGATGAACACTGAAGCTTTCTTT.

This clone was counted only a few times. This chain joins TRBV10-3 and TRBJ2-1, with TRBD2 identical over 7 bases. Germline CDR1 and CDR2: ENHRY and SYGVKD. This CDR3 has 12 amino acids. Trimming removed 7 bases from V and 10 bases from J; junction bases left unmatched: 7. The CDR3 DNA is TGTGCCATCACTAGCATGGGGGGGGAGCAGTTCTTC. Its protein product is CAITSMGGEQFF.

J is TRBJ2-1 and V is TRBV6-1; TRBD2 matches at 10 bases. The germline CDR1 and CDR2 sequences are MNHNS and SASEGT. CDR3 length: 16 residues. The V and J ends lost 2 bases and 7 bases, in that order; junction bases with no gene match: 8. The CDR3 DNA is TGTGCCAGCAGTGAATGGAGCGGGGGGGCCTTAAATGAGCAGTTCTTC. This encodes CASSEWSGGALNEQFF.

This clone appeared a few times. Different DNA sequences within this sample yield the same CDR3. The chain has TRBV9 and TRBJ1-6; TRBD1 aligns across 11 bases. CDR3 length equals 16 residues. V lost 3 bases and J lost 8; bases outside the gene matches: 7. Germline CDR1 and CDR2: SGDLS and YYNGEE. The CDR3: CASSEGGQGGYSPLHF. CDR3 coding DNA: TGTGCCAGCAGCGAGGGGGGACAGGGGGGATATTCACCCCTCCACTTT.

V gene TRBV5-5 combines with J gene TRBJ2-1; 9 bases map to TRBD1. V shed 4 bases, J shed 1 base, and the junction held 3 bases outside the gene matches. Germline-derived CDR1 and CDR2 are SGHKS and YYEKEE (reference sequence). The CDR3 contains 15 residues. CDR3 loop: CASSPGTGSYNEQFF. The CDR3 coding sequence is TGTGCCAGCAGCCCCGGGACAGGGTCCTACAATGAGCAGTTCTTC.

The J gene is TRBJ2-7, the V gene TRBV11-2; D ambiguous. CDR1 is SGHAT, CDR2 FQNNGV, per germline. This CDR3 has 13 amino acids. Trimming left V 5 bases short and J 4 bases short, with 12 bases between. In DNA form, the CDR3 reads TGTGCCAGCAGCCGAGCCTGGGCATACGAGCAGTACTTC. Translated, it gives CASSRAWAYEQYF.